One T cell receptor beta chain is described in this entry. Sequencing used immunoSEQ multiplex PCR; TCRdb keeps in-frame clones, though not all of them. The repertoire holds about 370,000 clones, with 80% to 90% as singletons. The data are from a study of blood T cell repertoires in COVID-19. Overall study context: Acute and convalescent COVID-19 specimens originated in the United States, Italy and Spain. In each case, the material was cDNA or gDNA derived from T cells, B-cell-depleted T cells, or PBMCs.

CDR1 is SGHRS and CDR2 is YFSETQ in the germline V gene. V shed 3 bases and J 6 bases; nucleotides not matched to a gene: 11. The CDR3 length is 15 residues. While infection was still active, Seattle patients were enrolled and then followed longitudinally. This chain joins TRBV5-1 and TRBJ1-1; 7 bases fit TRBD1. The sequenced sample consisted of peripheral blood. The sequence was obtained from a woman in her 30s with COVID-19, enrolled during active disease. CDR3 bases: TGCGCCAGCAGCTCGGCCCGACAGGGAGCCTCTGAAGCTTTCTTT. Translated: CASSSARQGASEAFF.